The subject of this entry is one TCR beta chain. The specificity of this receptor is unknown. Base qualities are not recorded, but no much larger clone differs from it by a single base. This sample stems from a study of blood T cell repertoires in COVID-19 (TCRdb year 2020). Background for the entire study: Collaborator samples came from the United States, Italy and Spain and covered acute and convalescent phases of COVID-19. The dataset comprised deeply sampled blood TCRbeta repertoires from subjects exposed to, actively infected with, or recovered from COVID-19. The repertoires were released in a freely available public database intended as a resource for research on the immune response to SARS-CoV-2. Where available, HLA class I and class II types were obtained from metadata supplied by the sample provider rather than from assay-based typing. Samples came from the ongoing ImmuneRACE study (first 160 participants) plus 1,254 subjects from 6 global collaborators. The sample metadata nearly always contained a de-identified subject ID, COVID-19 status, age in years and sex. The material from the prospective study consisted of cDNA or gDNA derived from T cells, B-cell-depleted T cells, or PBMCs. What the authors observed across the whole study: The quantity of clinical and demographic metadata differed by source and by participant and was supplied without curation.

Each collaborating institution followed its own protocols to collect whole blood in K2EDTA tubes. Collaborator samples were shipped for TCRbeta analysis as frozen whole blood, isolated PBMCs, or DNA extracted from either sample type. The immunoSEQ Assay, a bias-controlled multiplex PCR, was used to amplify TCRbeta CDR3 regions from genomic DNA. On the authors' methods: Within the assay, amplification of reference gene primers was used to estimate how many nucleated cells each sample contained. Sequence reads were collapsed and filtered to measure the absolute abundance of every unique TCRbeta CDR3 rearrangement. For each sample, productive Simpson clonality was calculated by taking the square root of Simpson's diversity index across productive rearrangements. The table was pulled from immuneACCESS by TCRdb, which kept in-frame rearrangements only. Such tables lose some clones; where checked, under half of the loss comes from unresolved V genes, and the rest has no known cause. D and trimming were read from the DNA, whereas the V and J calls and clone size are those reported in that table. The sample data list approximately 250,000 clones, and around four fifths of these were observed just once. The ten largest clonotypes hold about 4% of the sample.

Between the V and J ends, shortened by 5 bases and 1 base respectively, the junction contains 10 bases. The CDR3 runs 14 residues from the cysteine to the phenylalanine. Only the CDR3 DNA stays, 42 bases, in frame from base 1. Looking up the germline V gene (reference sequence) yields CDR1 MNHNY and CDR2 SVGAGI. Here the chain combines TRBV6-6 and TRBJ2-3; perhaps TRBD1 is the D gene, with 6 bases matching. The TCR was taken from a man in his fifties with acute or convalescent COVID-19. Sequencing was performed on peripheral blood. The CDR3 has the sequence CASSQGHGTDTQYF. The DNA sequence is as follows: TGTGCCAGCAGTCAGGGGCATGGCACAGATACGCAGTATTTT.